The rows below give T cell receptor beta chains drawn from one sample of a study of human T cells and chemical hapten exposure. From the RACE reads, TCRdb called clonotypes with MiXCR, one entry per CDR3 protein. The sample records more than 70,000 distinct CDR3 sequences, approximately 8.2% being singletons. The sequencing sample was made of whole blood. All receptors come from a female donor in good health. Some clones in this sample may be carry-over from other donors' samples. The CDR3 runs from the conserved cysteine through the conserved F or W. Fields, in order: V gene, D gene, clone size, J gene, CDR3 DNA, CDR3 protein. D genes are given only for firm matches. The listing skips clone size in some rows; elsewhere it reads once, few, many or a size class.

V gene: TRBV5-4
D gene: .
clone size: many
J gene: TRBJ1-1
CDR3 DNA: TGTGCCAGCAGCCCGGGACAGAACACTGAAGCTTTCTTT
CDR3 protein: CASSPGQNTEAFF

V gene: TRBV28
D gene: TRBD1
clone size: few
J gene: TRBJ2-7
CDR3 DNA: TGTGCCACCAAGGACAGGGGGCGCTGGGAGCAGTACTTC
CDR3 protein: CATKDRGRWEQYF

V gene: TRBV5-1
D gene: .
clone size: few
J gene: TRBJ2-7
CDR3 DNA: TGCGCCAGCTCAAGGGGCAGTTCCTACGAGCAGTACTTC
CDR3 protein: CASSRGSSYEQYF

V gene: TRBV20-1
D gene: TRBD2
clone size: .
J gene: TRBJ2-3
CDR3 DNA: TGCAGTGCCCCCCTTCGGGACTATGTGGGCACAGATACGCAGTATTTT
CDR3 protein: CSAPLRDYVGTDTQYF

V gene: TRBV29-1
D gene: .
clone size: .
J gene: TRBJ1-1
CDR3 DNA: TGCAGCGTTGAAGGGAGAGGGTACCAAGCTTTCTTT
CDR3 protein: CSVEGRGYQAFF

V gene: TRBV30
D gene: TRBD1
clone size: many
J gene: TRBJ1-2
CDR3 DNA: TGTGCCTGGAACAGGGGTAATGGCTACACCTTC
CDR3 protein: CAWNRGNGYTF

V gene: TRBV4-2
D gene: TRBD2
clone size: many
J gene: TRBJ2-3
CDR3 DNA: TGTGCCAGCAGCCAAGTACAACTAGCGGGAGGGTCCACAGATACGCAGTATTTT
CDR3 protein: CASSQVQLAGGSTDTQYF

V gene: TRBV11-2
D gene: .
clone size: .
J gene: TRBJ2-7
CDR3 DNA: TGTGCCAGCCGAAATCAGGGTCAGGACGAGCAGTACTTC
CDR3 protein: CASRNQGQDEQYF

V gene: TRBV28
D gene: .
clone size: many
J gene: TRBJ1-5
CDR3 DNA: TGTGCCAGCAGTTTTGGTCCGACGGATAGCAATCAGCCCCAGCATTTT
CDR3 protein: CASSFGPTDSNQPQHF

V gene: TRBV12-3/TRBV12-4
D gene: .
clone size: few
J gene: TRBJ2-3
CDR3 DNA: TGTGCCAGCAGTCCGAGGGACGGTACGCAGTATTTT
CDR3 protein: CASSPRDGTQYF

V gene: TRBV5-1
D gene: TRBD2
clone size: few
J gene: TRBJ2-6
CDR3 DNA: TGCGCCAGCAGCTTGATCGGGGGGTCTGGGGCCAACGTCCTGACTTTC
CDR3 protein: CASSLIGGSGANVLTF

V gene: TRBV20-1
D gene: .
clone size: few
J gene: TRBJ1-5
CDR3 DNA: TGCAGTGGGGCGGGGGGATGGCCCGAGTTTATCAATCAGCCCCAGCATTTT
CDR3 protein: CSGAGGWPEFINQPQHF

V gene: TRBV7-8
D gene: .
clone size: few
J gene: TRBJ2-3
CDR3 DNA: TGTGCCACCCAGCTCGTGGTAGCGGAGGGAGATACGCAGTATTTT
CDR3 protein: CATQLVVAEGDTQYF

V gene: TRBV20-1
D gene: .
clone size: .
J gene: TRBJ1-3
CDR3 DNA: TGCAGTGCTAGAGATCTGGCTGGAAACACCATATATTTT
CDR3 protein: CSARDLAGNTIYF

V gene: TRBV29-1
D gene: TRBD1
clone size: many
J gene: TRBJ1-2
CDR3 DNA: TGCAGCGTCCGCCGGACAGGGGGCAGCTATGGCTACACCTTC
CDR3 protein: CSVRRTGGSYGYTF

V gene: TRBV6-2/TRBV6-3
D gene: .
clone size: .
J gene: TRBJ2-2
CDR3 DNA: TGTGCCAGCAGTTTTCAAGCGGGCTACACCGGGGAGCTGTTTTTT
CDR3 protein: CASSFQAGYTGELFF

V gene: TRBV7-3
D gene: .
clone size: .
J gene: TRBJ1-1
CDR3 DNA: TGTGCCAGCAGCCCGACAGTAGAGAACACTGAAGCTTTCTTT
CDR3 protein: CASSPTVENTEAFF

V gene: TRBV2
D gene: .
clone size: few
J gene: TRBJ2-6
CDR3 DNA: TGTGCCAGCAGTGACGCAGGGTACTCTGGGGCCAACGTCCTGACTTTC
CDR3 protein: CASSDAGYSGANVLTF

V gene: TRBV21-1
D gene: .
clone size: .
J gene: TRBJ1-2
CDR3 DNA: TGTGCCAGCAGCTGGGACAGGGTTGGCTACACCTTC
CDR3 protein: CASSWDRVGYTF

V gene: TRBV7-2
D gene: TRBD2
clone size: few
J gene: TRBJ2-3
CDR3 DNA: TGTGCCAGCAGCCCCGCTAGCGGGAGAGCAGATACGCAGTATTTT
CDR3 protein: CASSPASGRADTQYF

V gene: TRBV7-9
D gene: .
clone size: .
J gene: TRBJ1-1
CDR3 DNA: TGTGCCAGCAGCCAAGCCCCTAACACTGAAGCTTTCTTT
CDR3 protein: CASSQAPNTEAFF

V gene: TRBV2
D gene: .
clone size: .
J gene: TRBJ2-1
CDR3 DNA: TGTGCCAGCAGTAAAGGGACTGCTAGCGTGGAGCAGTTCTTC
CDR3 protein: CASSKGTASVEQFF

V gene: TRBV6-5
D gene: .
clone size: .
J gene: TRBJ2-3
CDR3 DNA: TGTGCCAGCAGTTACGGGAACGGGGTCGGCACAGATACGCAGTATTTT
CDR3 protein: CASSYGNGVGTDTQYF

V gene: TRBV12-3/TRBV12-4
D gene: .
clone size: many
J gene: TRBJ2-7
CDR3 DNA: TGTGCCAGCAGTCCGCCCTTGAGCCGAGTCGAGGAGTACTTC
CDR3 protein: CASSPPLSRVEEYF

V gene: TRBV6-5
D gene: TRBD2
clone size: many
J gene: TRBJ2-1
CDR3 DNA: TGTGCCAGCAGTTACGGGCTAGCGGGAGCCAATGAGCAGTTCTTC
CDR3 protein: CASSYGLAGANEQFF

V gene: TRBV27
D gene: TRBD1
clone size: .
J gene: TRBJ1-2
CDR3 DNA: TGTGCCAGCAGTTTAAACAGGGGGCCTGGTGGTGAGGGCTACACCTTC
CDR3 protein: CASSLNRGPGGEGYTF

V gene: TRBV11-2
D gene: .
clone size: many
J gene: TRBJ2-3
CDR3 DNA: TGTGCCAGCAGCTTAGATCCGGCTTCGACTAGCACAGATACGCAGTATTTT
CDR3 protein: CASSLDPASTSTDTQYF

V gene: TRBV6-2/TRBV6-3
D gene: .
clone size: few
J gene: TRBJ2-1
CDR3 DNA: TGTGCCAGCAGTTACACAGCTTACAATGAGCAGTTCTTC
CDR3 protein: CASSYTAYNEQFF

V gene: TRBV9
D gene: .
clone size: .
J gene: TRBJ1-2
CDR3 DNA: TGTGCCAGCAGCCGATGGCATATGGGGGATGGCTACACCTTC
CDR3 protein: CASSRWHMGDGYTF

V gene: TRBV5-1
D gene: .
clone size: few
J gene: TRBJ1-3
CDR3 DNA: TGCGCCAGCAGCTTGGATTCGGACAGCTCTGGAAACACCATATATTTT
CDR3 protein: CASSLDSDSSGNTIYF

V gene: TRBV28
D gene: .
clone size: .
J gene: TRBJ2-3
CDR3 DNA: TGTGCCAGCTTGCCCACGGGAGCCCAAAGCACAGATACGCAGTATTTT
CDR3 protein: CASLPTGAQSTDTQYF

V gene: TRBV30
D gene: TRBD1
clone size: few
J gene: TRBJ2-3
CDR3 DNA: TGTGCCTGGAGAGAGGACCTCAGGACAGGCCCCACAGATACGCAGTATTTT
CDR3 protein: CAWREDLRTGPTDTQYF

V gene: TRBV12-5
D gene: .
clone size: .
J gene: TRBJ1-1
CDR3 DNA: TGTGCTAGTGGTTTGGACACTGAAGCTTTCTTT
CDR3 protein: CASGLDTEAFF

V gene: TRBV13
D gene: TRBD1
clone size: .
J gene: TRBJ2-2
CDR3 DNA: TGTGCCAGCCATAAGACAGGGGCCTCCGGGGAGCTGTTTTTT
CDR3 protein: CASHKTGASGELFF

V gene: TRBV12-3/TRBV12-4
D gene: .
clone size: many
J gene: TRBJ2-3
CDR3 DNA: TGTGCCAGCAGTTCCCGGGACCTCACAGATACGCAGTATTTT
CDR3 protein: CASSSRDLTDTQYF

V gene: TRBV7-2
D gene: TRBD2
clone size: many
J gene: TRBJ2-7
CDR3 DNA: TGTGCCAGCAGCTTAGCAGGACTAGCGGGGGACCCCTACGAGCAGTACTTC
CDR3 protein: CASSLAGLAGDPYEQYF

V gene: TRBV19
D gene: TRBD1
clone size: .
J gene: TRBJ1-4
CDR3 DNA: TGTGCCAGTAAGGGACAGGGCTTATTGGCTAATGAAAAACTGTTTTTT
CDR3 protein: CASKGQGLLANEKLFF

V gene: TRBV28
D gene: .
clone size: few
J gene: TRBJ2-3
CDR3 DNA: TGTGCCAGCAGTTGGGGACTGCGCACAGATACGCAGTATTTT
CDR3 protein: CASSWGLRTDTQYF

V gene: TRBV7-9
D gene: .
clone size: .
J gene: TRBJ2-6
CDR3 DNA: TGTGCCAGCAGCTTACCGGGTCGTGGGGCCAACGTCCTGACTTTC
CDR3 protein: CASSLPGRGANVLTF

V gene: TRBV29-1
D gene: .
clone size: .
J gene: TRBJ2-5
CDR3 DNA: TGCAGCGTTGAAGACGGAGAGACCCAGTACTTC
CDR3 protein: CSVEDGETQYF

V gene: TRBV7-2
D gene: .
clone size: .
J gene: TRBJ1-4
CDR3 DNA: TGTGCCAGCAGCTTGGACAGCTCTAATGAAAAACTGTTTTTT
CDR3 protein: CASSLDSSNEKLFF

V gene: TRBV28
D gene: TRBD2
clone size: .
J gene: TRBJ2-1
CDR3 DNA: TGTGCCAGCAGACTAGCGGGAGGTGCCTACAATGAGCAGTTCTTC
CDR3 protein: CASRLAGGAYNEQFF

V gene: TRBV28
D gene: .
clone size: few
J gene: TRBJ2-7
CDR3 DNA: TGTGCCAGCAGCCAAACCGGCCCAGTCCTCTCCTACGAGCAGTACTTC
CDR3 protein: CASSQTGPVLSYEQYF

V gene: TRBV5-4
D gene: TRBD1
clone size: .
J gene: TRBJ2-2
CDR3 DNA: TGTGCCAGCAGCAAGGACAGGGCGAACACCGGGGAGCTGTTTTTT
CDR3 protein: CASSKDRANTGELFF

V gene: TRBV7-6
D gene: TRBD2
clone size: .
J gene: TRBJ2-2
CDR3 DNA: TGTGCCAGCAGCTTAGGTCCGGGAGGGCCGACCGGGGAGCTGTTTTTT
CDR3 protein: CASSLGPGGPTGELFF

V gene: TRBV12-3/TRBV12-4
D gene: .
clone size: few
J gene: TRBJ1-2
CDR3 DNA: TGTGCCAGCAGGTCCGACAGTAACTATGGCTACACCTTC
CDR3 protein: CASRSDSNYGYTF

V gene: TRBV2
D gene: .
clone size: few
J gene: TRBJ1-1
CDR3 DNA: TGTGCCAGCAGTGAACGGTTCATGAACACTGAAGCTTTCTTT
CDR3 protein: CASSERFMNTEAFF

V gene: TRBV21-1
D gene: .
clone size: .
J gene: TRBJ2-1
CDR3 DNA: TGTGCCAGCAGCAAAGCGCTTAAGGGGGGGGAGCAGTTCTTC
CDR3 protein: CASSKALKGGEQFF

V gene: TRBV7-2
D gene: TRBD2
clone size: few
J gene: TRBJ2-7
CDR3 DNA: TGTGCCAGCAGCTTAACGGGAGGGCCTTTCGAGCAGTACTTC
CDR3 protein: CASSLTGGPFEQYF

V gene: TRBV29-1
D gene: .
clone size: .
J gene: TRBJ2-7
CDR3 DNA: TGCAGCGTTGCCCTAGCAGCAACCTACGAGCAGTACTTC
CDR3 protein: CSVALAATYEQYF

V gene: TRBV6-5
D gene: .
clone size: .
J gene: TRBJ2-3
CDR3 DNA: TGTGCCAGCAGTAAGGGACACCCTCGCACAGATACGCAGTATTTT
CDR3 protein: CASSKGHPRTDTQYF

V gene: TRBV6-5
D gene: .
clone size: few
J gene: TRBJ2-5
CDR3 DNA: TGTGCCAGCAGTTATCGATTTCCCCCCGGGGTGGAGACCCAGTACTTC
CDR3 protein: CASSYRFPPGVETQYF

V gene: TRBV20-1
D gene: .
clone size: .
J gene: TRBJ1-5
CDR3 DNA: TGCAGTGCTCGCCAAACCTCAGGGTTGGGCAATCAGCCCCAGCATTTT
CDR3 protein: CSARQTSGLGNQPQHF

V gene: TRBV7-2
D gene: .
clone size: .
J gene: TRBJ2-3
CDR3 DNA: TGTGCCAGCAGCTTAAGGGCAGGGATAGGTACAGATACGCAGTATTTT
CDR3 protein: CASSLRAGIGTDTQYF